Described below is a single T cell receptor (beta chain) sequence and its context. The assay was immunoSEQ multiplex PCR, and TCRdb's table has in-frame clones only and misses some. The sample has under 30,000 clones, 87% seen once. This entry comes from a study of lymphopenia after photon versus proton radiotherapy. The CDR3 length is 17 residues. Looked up from germline, CDR1 is MDHEN and CDR2 is SYDVKM. V was pared by 3 bases and J by 0 bases, with 15 bases between. This sample comprised peripheral blood, obtained from a patient treated with photon-based radiotherapy. The V gene is TRBV28, the J gene TRBJ1-5; tentatively, D is TRBD1 (6 bases). The TCR was taken from a man aged 45 to 65 with gastric cancer. The CDR3 region has the DNA TGTGCCAGCAGTTTCACCCTGGGACATCTTAGCAATCAGCCCCAGCATTTT. It translates to CASSFTLGHLSNQPQHF.